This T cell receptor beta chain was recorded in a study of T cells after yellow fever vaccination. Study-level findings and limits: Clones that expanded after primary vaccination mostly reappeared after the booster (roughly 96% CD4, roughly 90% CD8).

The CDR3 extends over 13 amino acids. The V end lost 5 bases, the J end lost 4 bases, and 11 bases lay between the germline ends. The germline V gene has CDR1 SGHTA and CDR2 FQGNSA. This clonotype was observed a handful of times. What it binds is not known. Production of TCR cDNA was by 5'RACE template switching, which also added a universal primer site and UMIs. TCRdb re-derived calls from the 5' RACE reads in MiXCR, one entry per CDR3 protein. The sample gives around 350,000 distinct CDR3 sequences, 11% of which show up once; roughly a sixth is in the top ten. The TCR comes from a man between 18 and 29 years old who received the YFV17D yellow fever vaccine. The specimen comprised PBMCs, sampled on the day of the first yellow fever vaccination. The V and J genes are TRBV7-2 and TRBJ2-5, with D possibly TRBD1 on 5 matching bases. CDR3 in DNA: TGTGCCAGCAGCACCATCAGGGCAGAGACCCAGTACTTC. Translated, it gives CASSTIRAETQYF.